The sample holds a few counts of the clone carrying this T cell receptor (beta chain). No antigen is known for it. A quantitative 5'-RACE method, one with molecular barcodes, was used to make TCR beta libraries. TCRdb reprocessed the 5' RACE reads via MiXCR and lists one record per CDR3 protein. The table includes 450,000 or so distinct CDR3 sequences, 20% to 30% detected once. This specimen belongs to a study of CD8 T cells in ankylosing spondylitis. Overall study findings and caveats: Disease-linked clones were reportedly significantly enriched in matched ankylosing spondylitis synovial fluid. Certain motif variants had earlier been reported in reactive arthritis synovial fluid and blood. Peripheral blood held disease-linked clones only at relatively low frequency, and these were CD8+. Apparently characteristic of ankylosing spondylitis blood was a TCR beta motif (fewer than ten highly homologous variants).

CDR1 is ENHRY, CDR2 SYGVKD, per germline. The CDR3 runs 14 residues. The V end lost 6 bases, the J end lost 1 base, and 12 bases lay between the germline ends. The sequenced material came from blood, either unsorted or a sorted T cell fraction (not recorded which). This TCR was recovered from a male donor with ankylosing spondylitis. The genes are TRBV10-3 and TRBJ1-1; the D gene is possibly TRBD1 (5 bases). The CDR3 here is CAISAGTTNTEAFF. CDR3 bases: TGTGCCATCAGCGCCGGGACGACGAACACTGAAGCTTTCTTT.